This T cell receptor (beta chain) is from a study of vaccination effects on CD4 cells after COVID-19. As for the study in general: Post-vaccine sample collection fell at a median of 72 days after the second dose. Study outcomes and limitations: At late timepoints after vaccination, vaccine- and infection-induced clones shrank markedly. Convalescent patients numbered few in the study; early post-infection timepoints were missing entirely.

Peptide-pool stimulation followed by sequencing identified expanded antigen-specific CD4+ clonotypes in the ViraFEST assay. Scientists isolated CD4+ T cells after a roughly 10-day culture period ended. Vaccine administered to participants consisted of two doses of either BNT162b2 or mRNA-1273. Wells each received around 2.1 million PBMC, cultured with 9 to 10 IU/ml IL-2 and 10 ug/ml peptides. Measured with immunoSEQ multiplex PCR; TCRdb has only the in-frame clones, and not every one. The repertoire holds 10,000 to 15,000 clones, with about three quarters as singletons. V was cut by 6 bases and J by 1 base, with 10 bases left in between. The germline CDR1 and CDR2 sequences are MDHEN and SYDVKM. This CDR3 contains 14 residues. As regards this clone: Its antigen is not known.

The input for sequencing was CD4+ T cells from PBMCs cultured with SARS-CoV-2 spike peptides, taken after COVID-19 vaccination. This chain connects TRBV28 to TRBJ2-4; D is perhaps TRBD2 (6 bases). The source is a human donor who received a COVID-19 vaccine. CDR3 bases: TGTGCCAGCAGCGGGGGATCGGCCAAAAACATTCAGTACTTC. This codes for CASSGGSAKNIQYF.